These 8 T cell receptor beta chains were sequenced from one sample in a study of blood T cell repertoires in COVID-19. Profiled with immunoSEQ multiplex PCR; TCRdb holds only in-frame clones, not every one. The sample holds about 87,000 clones, approximately 86% seen once. Sample: peripheral blood. Source of these receptors: a woman of 80 years or more with COVID-19, enrolled during active disease.

The chain couples TRBV19 to TRBJ1-2; D uncertain. Looked up from germline, CDR1 is LNHDA and CDR2 is SQIVND (reference sequence). Trimming removed 5 bases at V and 7 bases at J, with 20 bases between. The length of the CDR3 is 15 residues. The CDR3 coding sequence is TGTGCCAGTAGTGTTTCCCGGGTTTATATGAGTGGCTACACCTTC. It codes for CASSVSRVYMSGYTF. Supplemented by reference TRBV19 and TRBJ1-2, the full variable domain reads DGGITQSPKYLFRKEGQNVTLSCEQNLNHDAMYWYRQDPGQGLRLIYYSQIVNDFQKGDIAEGYSVSREKKESFPLTVTSAQKNPTAFYLCASSVSRVYMSGYTFGSGTRLTVV.

This sequence joins TRBV4-2 and TRBJ1-2; D is undetermined. There are 15 residues in the CDR3. The ends were cut back, 0 bases at V and 4 bases at J, with 12 bases in the middle. Germline CDR1 is LGHNA and CDR2 is YNFKEQ. CDR3 loop: CASSQDSPPSYGYTF. CDR3 DNA: TGTGCCAGCAGCCAAGATTCACCCCCCAGCTATGGCTACACCTTC.

The V gene is TRBV7-8, the J gene TRBJ1-4; TRBD1 agrees at 7 bases. In germline, CDR1 is SGHVS, CDR2 FQNEAQ. With V trimmed by 5 bases and J by 8 bases, 8 bases remained unmatched. CDR3 size: 14 residues. CDR3 loop: CASSQGGFREKLFF. CDR3 DNA: TGTGCCAGCAGCCAGGGGGGGTTTAGGGAAAAACTGTTTTTT.

J is TRBJ2-1 and V is TRBV7-3; 9 nucleotides line up with TRBD2. The CDR3 consists of 16 residues. The J segment lost 6 bases and the V segment lost 4 bases, leaving 10 bases of the junction unmatched. The germline gives CDR1 SGHTA, CDR2 FQGTGA. CDR3: CASSWGLARPFNEQFF. CDR3 sequence (DNA): TGTGCCAGCAGCTGGGGACTAGCCAGACCCTTCAATGAGCAGTTCTTC.

CDR3 protein: CASSQQGQGRNEQFF. The CDR3 nucleotides are TGTGCCAGCAGTCAGCAGGGACAGGGGAGGAATGAGCAGTTCTTC. This sequence joins TRBV6-4 and TRBJ2-1; TRBD1 matches at 10 bases. The CDR3 is made up of 15 amino acids. V lost 5 bases, J lost 7 bases, and 8 bases stayed unmatched. The germline V gene encodes CDR1 MRHNA and CDR2 SNTAGT.

The rearrangement links TRBV6-5 to TRBJ2-1; TRBD2 matches 12 bases. This CDR3 is built from 14 residues. V dropped 7 bases and J dropped 3; count of bases not matched to a gene: 1. The germline gives CDR1 MNHEY, CDR2 SVGAGI. In DNA, the CDR3 is TGTGCCAGCACACTAGCGGGAGGCTACAATGAGCAGTTCTTC. This translates into CASTLAGGYNEQFF.

V gene TRBV7-3 combines with J gene TRBJ2-1; a weak D match, TRBD1 (5 bases). Germline lookup yields CDR1 SGHTA and CDR2 FQGTGA. CDR3 length: 15 amino acids. The V and J ends lost 5 bases and 7 bases respectively, with 18 bases between them. The CDR3 region has the DNA TGTGCCAGCAGCCCCCTAGGCAGGGCAGCAAATGAGCAGTTCTTC. As protein: CASSPLGRAANEQFF.

The chain has TRBV18 and TRBJ1-5; 7 bases are a match to TRBD1. J was trimmed by 1 base and V by 6 bases; bases with no gene match: 6. The germline V gene has CDR1 KGHSH and CDR2 LQKENI. CDR3 length equals 15 residues. In DNA form, the CDR3 reads TGTGCCAGCTCGCAAACAGGGGCGAGCAATCAGCCCCAGCATTTT. Translating gives CASSQTGASNQPQHF. The variable domain in full, completed from reference TRBV18 and TRBJ1-5, reads NAGVMQNPRHLVRRRGQEARLRCSPMKGHSHVYWYRQLPEEGLKFMVYLQKENIIDESGMPKERFSAEFPKEGPSILRIQQVVRGDSAAYFCASSQTGASNQPQHFGDGTRLSIL.